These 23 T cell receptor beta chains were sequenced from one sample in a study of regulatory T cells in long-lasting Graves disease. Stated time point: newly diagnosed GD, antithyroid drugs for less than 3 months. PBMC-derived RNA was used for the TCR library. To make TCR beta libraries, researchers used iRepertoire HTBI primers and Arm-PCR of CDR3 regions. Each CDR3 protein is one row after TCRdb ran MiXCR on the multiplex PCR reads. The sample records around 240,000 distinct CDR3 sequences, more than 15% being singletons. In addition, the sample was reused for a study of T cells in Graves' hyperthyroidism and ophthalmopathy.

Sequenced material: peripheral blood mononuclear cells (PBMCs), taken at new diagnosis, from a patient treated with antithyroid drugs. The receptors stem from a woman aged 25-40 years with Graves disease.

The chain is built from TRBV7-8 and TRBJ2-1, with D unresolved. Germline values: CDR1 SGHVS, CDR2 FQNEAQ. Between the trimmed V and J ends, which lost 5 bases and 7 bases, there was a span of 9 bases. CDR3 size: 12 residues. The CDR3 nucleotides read TGTGCCAGCAGCCCTCATCGGAATGAGCAGTTCTTC. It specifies CASSPHRNEQFF. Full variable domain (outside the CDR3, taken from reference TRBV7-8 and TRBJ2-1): GAGVSQSPRYKVAKRGQDVALRCDPISGHVSLFWYQQALGQGPEFLTYFQNEAQLDKSGLPSDRFFAERPEGSVSTLKIQRTQQEDSAVYLCASSPHRNEQFFGPGTRLTVL.

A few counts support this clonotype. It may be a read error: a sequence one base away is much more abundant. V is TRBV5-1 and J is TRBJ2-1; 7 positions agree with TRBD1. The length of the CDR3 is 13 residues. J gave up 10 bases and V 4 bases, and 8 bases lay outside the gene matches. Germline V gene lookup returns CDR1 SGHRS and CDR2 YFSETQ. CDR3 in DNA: TGCGCCAGCAGCCCGACAGGGATCTACGAGCAGTTCTTC. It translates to CASSPTGIYEQFF.

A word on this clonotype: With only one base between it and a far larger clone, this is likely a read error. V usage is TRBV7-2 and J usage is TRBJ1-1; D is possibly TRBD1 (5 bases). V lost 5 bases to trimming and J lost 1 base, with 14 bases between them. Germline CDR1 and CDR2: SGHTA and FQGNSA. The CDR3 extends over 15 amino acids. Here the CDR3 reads CASSAPGQKNTEAFF. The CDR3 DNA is TGTGCCAGCAGCGCCCCGGGGCAAAAGAACACTGAAGCTTTCTTT.

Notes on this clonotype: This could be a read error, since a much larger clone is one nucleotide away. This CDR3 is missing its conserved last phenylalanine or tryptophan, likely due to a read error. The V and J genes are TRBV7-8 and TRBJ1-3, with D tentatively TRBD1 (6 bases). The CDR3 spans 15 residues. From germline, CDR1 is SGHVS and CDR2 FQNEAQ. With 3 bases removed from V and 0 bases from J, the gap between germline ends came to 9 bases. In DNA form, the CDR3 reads TGTGCCAGCAGCTTCCGGGGACACTCTGGAAACACCATATATTTA. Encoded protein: CASSFRGHSGNTIYL.

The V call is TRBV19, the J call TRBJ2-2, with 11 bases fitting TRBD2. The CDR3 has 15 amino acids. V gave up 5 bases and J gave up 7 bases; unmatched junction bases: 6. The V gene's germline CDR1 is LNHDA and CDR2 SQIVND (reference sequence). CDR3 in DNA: TGTGCCAGTAGTCCCGTGGGACTAGCGGTCGGGGAGCTGTTTTTT. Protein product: CASSPVGLAVGELFF.

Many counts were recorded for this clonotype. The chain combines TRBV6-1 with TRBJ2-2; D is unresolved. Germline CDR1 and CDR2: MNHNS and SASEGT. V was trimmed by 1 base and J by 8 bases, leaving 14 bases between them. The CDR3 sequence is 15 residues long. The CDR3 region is CASSEVVGLEGELFF. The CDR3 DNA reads TGTGCCAGCAGTGAAGTTGTAGGGCTTGAGGGGGAGCTGTTTTTT.

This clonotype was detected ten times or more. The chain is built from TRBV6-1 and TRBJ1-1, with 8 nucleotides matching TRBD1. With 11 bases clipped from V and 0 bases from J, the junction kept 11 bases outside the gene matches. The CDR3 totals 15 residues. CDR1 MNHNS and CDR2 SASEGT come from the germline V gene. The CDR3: CAGHGTGNLNTEAFF. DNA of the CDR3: TGTGCCGGCCACGGGACAGGTAATCTGAACACTGAAGCTTTCTTT.

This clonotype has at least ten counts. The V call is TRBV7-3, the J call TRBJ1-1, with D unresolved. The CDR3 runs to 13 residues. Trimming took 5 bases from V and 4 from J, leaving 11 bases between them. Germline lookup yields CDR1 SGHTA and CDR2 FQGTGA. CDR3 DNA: TGTGCCAGCAGCCCGACGTGGGGCACTGAAGCTTTCTTT. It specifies CASSPTWGTEAFF.

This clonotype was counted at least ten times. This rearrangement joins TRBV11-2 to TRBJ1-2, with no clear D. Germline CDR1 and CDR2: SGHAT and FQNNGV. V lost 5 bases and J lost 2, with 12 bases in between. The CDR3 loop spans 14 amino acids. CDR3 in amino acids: CASSPRDRNYGYTF. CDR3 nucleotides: TGTGCCAGCAGCCCCCGAGACCGAAACTATGGCTACACCTTC.

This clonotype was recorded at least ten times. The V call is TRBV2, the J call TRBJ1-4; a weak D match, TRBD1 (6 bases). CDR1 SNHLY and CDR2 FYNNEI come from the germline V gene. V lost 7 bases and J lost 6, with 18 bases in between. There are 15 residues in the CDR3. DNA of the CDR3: TGTGCCAGCACCCACCTCAGGGGCGGTGATGAAAAACTGTTTTTT. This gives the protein CASTHLRGGDEKLFF.

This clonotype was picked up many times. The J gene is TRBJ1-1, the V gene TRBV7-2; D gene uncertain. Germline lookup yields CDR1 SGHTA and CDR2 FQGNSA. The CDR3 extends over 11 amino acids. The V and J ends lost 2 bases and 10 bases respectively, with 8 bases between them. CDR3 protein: CASSLRSRAFF. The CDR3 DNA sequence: TGTGCCAGCAGCTTACGGTCACGAGCTTTCTTT.

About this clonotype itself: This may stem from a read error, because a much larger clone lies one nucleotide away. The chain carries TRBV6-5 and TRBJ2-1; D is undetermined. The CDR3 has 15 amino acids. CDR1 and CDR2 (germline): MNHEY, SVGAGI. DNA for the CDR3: TGTGCCAGCAGTTCGGCAAGGGTCTCCTACAATGAGGAGTTCTTC. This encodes CASSSARVSYNEEFF.

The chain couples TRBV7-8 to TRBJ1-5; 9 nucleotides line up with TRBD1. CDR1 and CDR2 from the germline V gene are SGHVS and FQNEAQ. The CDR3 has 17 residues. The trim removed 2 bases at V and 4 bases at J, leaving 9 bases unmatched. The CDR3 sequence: CASSLQPGTGRNQPQHF. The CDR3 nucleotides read TGTGCCAGCAGCTTACAACCCGGGACAGGGAGAAATCAGCCCCAGCATTTT.

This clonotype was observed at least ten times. The CDR3 is CAISRGLEPSGNTIYF. The CDR3 coding sequence is TGTGCCATCAGTAGAGGACTGGAGCCATCTGGAAACACCATATATTTT. The rearrangement links TRBV10-3 to TRBJ1-3, with unresolved D. V shed 5 bases and J shed 1 base, with 15 bases lying between them. Germline V lookup: CDR1 ENHRY, CDR2 SYGVKD. CDR3 length: 16 amino acids.

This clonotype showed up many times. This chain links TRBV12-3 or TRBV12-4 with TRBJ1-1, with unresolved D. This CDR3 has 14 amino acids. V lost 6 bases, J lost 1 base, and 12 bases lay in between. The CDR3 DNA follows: TGTGCCAGCAGGGCCGGACGCCCGAACACTGAAGCTTTCTTT. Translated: CASRAGRPNTEAFF.

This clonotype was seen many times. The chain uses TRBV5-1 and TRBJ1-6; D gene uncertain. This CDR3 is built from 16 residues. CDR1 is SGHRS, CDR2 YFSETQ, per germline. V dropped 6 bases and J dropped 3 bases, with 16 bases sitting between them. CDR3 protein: CASTTLGRNYNSPLHF. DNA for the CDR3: TGCGCCAGCACCACCCTAGGGCGGAACTATAATTCACCCCTCCACTTT. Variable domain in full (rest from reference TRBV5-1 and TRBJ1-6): KAGVTQTPRYLIKTRGQQVTLSCSPISGHRSVSWYQQTPGQGLQFLFEYFSETQRNKGNFPGRFSGRQFSNSRSEMNVSTLELGDSALYLCASTTLGRNYNSPLHFGNGTRLTVT.

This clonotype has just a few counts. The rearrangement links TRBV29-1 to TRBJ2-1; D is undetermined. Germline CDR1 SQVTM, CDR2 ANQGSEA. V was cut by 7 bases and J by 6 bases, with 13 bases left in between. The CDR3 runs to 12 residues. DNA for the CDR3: TGCAGCGGGGCCCGAGTTGGCAATGAGCAGTTCTTC. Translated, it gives CSGARVGNEQFF.

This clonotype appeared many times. In nucleotides, the CDR3 is TGTGCCAGCAGTAAGTGGACAGGGGTCGCAACTAATGAAAAACTGTTTTTT. Amino acid sequence: CASSKWTGVATNEKLFF. The chain recombines TRBV6-1 with TRBJ1-4; 9 bases line up with TRBD1. The germline CDR1 and CDR2 sequences are MNHNS and SASEGT. V shed 5 bases and J 0 bases; nucleotides not matched to a gene: 7. The CDR3 totals 17 residues.

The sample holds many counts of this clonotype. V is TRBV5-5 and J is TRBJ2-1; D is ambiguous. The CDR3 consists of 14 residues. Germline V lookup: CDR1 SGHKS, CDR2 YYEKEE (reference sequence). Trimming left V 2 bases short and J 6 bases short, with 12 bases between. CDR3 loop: CASSFHGPSNEQFF. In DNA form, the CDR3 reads TGTGCCAGCAGCTTTCACGGCCCTAGCAATGAGCAGTTCTTC.

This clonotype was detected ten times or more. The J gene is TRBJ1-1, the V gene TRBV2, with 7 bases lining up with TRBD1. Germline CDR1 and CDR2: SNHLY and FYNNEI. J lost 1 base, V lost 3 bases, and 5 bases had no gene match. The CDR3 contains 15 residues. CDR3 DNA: TGTGCCAGCAGTGATATCGGGACAGAGAACACTGAAGCTTTCTTT. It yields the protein CASSDIGTENTEAFF.

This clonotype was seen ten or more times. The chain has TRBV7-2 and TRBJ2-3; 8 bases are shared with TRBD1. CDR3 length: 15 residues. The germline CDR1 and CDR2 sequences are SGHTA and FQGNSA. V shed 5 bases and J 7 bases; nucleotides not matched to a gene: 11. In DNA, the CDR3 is TGTGCCAGCAGCCCGCTGACAGGGGTGGTTAATACGCAGTATTTT. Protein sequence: CASSPLTGVVNTQYF.

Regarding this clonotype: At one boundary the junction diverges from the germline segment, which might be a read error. The chain's CDR3 is CASSQDQKTEAFF. CDR3 coding DNA: TGTGCCAGCAGCCAAGATCAGAAGACTGAAGCTTTCTTT. V and J are TRBV5-1 and TRBJ1-1, with unresolved D. The CDR3 is made up of 13 amino acids. Germline CDR1 and CDR2: SGHRS and YFSETQ.

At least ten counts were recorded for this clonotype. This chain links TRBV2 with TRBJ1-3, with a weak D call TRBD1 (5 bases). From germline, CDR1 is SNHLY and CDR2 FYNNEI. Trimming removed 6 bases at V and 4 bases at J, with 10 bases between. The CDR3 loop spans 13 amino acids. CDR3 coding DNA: TGTGCCAGCAGCCCGGGACGAGGAAACACCATATATTTT. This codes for CASSPGRGNTIYF.